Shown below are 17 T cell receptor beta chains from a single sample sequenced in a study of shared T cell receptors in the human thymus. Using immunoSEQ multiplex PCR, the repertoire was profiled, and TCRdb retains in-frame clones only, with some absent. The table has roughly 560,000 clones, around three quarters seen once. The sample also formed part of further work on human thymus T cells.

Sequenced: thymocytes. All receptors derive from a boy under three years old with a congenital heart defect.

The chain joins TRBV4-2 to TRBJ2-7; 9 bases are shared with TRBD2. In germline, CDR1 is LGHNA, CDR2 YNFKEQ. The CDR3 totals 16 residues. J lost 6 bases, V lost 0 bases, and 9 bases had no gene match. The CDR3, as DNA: TGTGCCAGCAGCCAAGACGCCCCGGGACTAGCTCTCGAGCAGTACTTC. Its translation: CASSQDAPGLALEQYF.

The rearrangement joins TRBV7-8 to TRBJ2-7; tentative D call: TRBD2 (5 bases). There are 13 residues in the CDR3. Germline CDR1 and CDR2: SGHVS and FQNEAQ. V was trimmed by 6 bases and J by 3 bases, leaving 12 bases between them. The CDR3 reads CASRASPHYEQYF. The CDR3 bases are TGTGCCAGCAGGGCTAGCCCCCACTACGAGCAGTACTTC.

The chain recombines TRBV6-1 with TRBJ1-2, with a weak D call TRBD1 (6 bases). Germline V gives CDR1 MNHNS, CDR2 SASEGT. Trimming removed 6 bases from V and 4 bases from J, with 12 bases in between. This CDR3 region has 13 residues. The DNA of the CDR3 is TGTGCCAGCAGCAACTGGGGGCTCTATGGCTACACCTTC. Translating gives CASSNWGLYGYTF.

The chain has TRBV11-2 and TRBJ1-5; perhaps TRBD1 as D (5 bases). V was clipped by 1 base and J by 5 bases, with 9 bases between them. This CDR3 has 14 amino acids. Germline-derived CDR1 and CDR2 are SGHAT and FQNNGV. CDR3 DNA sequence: TGTGCCAGCAGCTTAGTAGGGGCGCATCAGCCCCAGCATTTT. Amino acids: CASSLVGAHQPQHF.

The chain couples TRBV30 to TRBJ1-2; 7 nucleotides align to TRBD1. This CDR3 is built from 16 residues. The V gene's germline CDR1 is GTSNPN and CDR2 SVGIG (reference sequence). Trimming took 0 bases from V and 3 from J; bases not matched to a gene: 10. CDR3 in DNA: TGTGCCTGGAGTGTAAGCGAGACAGGGTACGACTATGGCTACACCTTC. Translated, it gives CAWSVSETGYDYGYTF. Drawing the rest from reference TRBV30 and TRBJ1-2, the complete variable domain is SQTIHQWPATLVQPVGSPLSLECTVEGTSNPNLYWYRQAAGRGLQLLFYSVGIGQISSEVPQNLSASRPQDRQFILSSKKLLLSDSGFYLCAWSVSETGYDYGYTFGSGTRLTVV.

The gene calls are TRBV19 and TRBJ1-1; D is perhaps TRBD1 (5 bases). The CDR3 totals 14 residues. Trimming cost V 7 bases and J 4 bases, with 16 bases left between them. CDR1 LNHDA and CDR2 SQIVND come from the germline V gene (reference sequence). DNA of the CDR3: TGTGCCAGTACGCGGGGGGATCTAGGCACTGAAGCTTTCTTT. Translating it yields CASTRGDLGTEAFF.

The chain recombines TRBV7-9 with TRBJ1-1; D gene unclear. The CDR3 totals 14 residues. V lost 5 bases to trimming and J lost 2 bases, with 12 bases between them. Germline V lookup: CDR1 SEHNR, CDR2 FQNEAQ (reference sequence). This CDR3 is CASSLTRVNTEAFF. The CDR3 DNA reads TGTGCCAGCAGCCTCACGCGAGTCAACACTGAAGCTTTCTTT.

CDR3 protein: CASRTGGIGEKLFF. The CDR3, as DNA: TGTGCCAGCAGAACAGGGGGTATCGGTGAAAAACTGTTTTTT. The chain is built from TRBV27 and TRBJ1-4; TRBD1 matches 8 bases. The trim removed 6 bases at V and 7 bases at J, leaving 7 bases unmatched. Germline values: CDR1 MNHEY, CDR2 SMNVEV (reference sequence). The length of the CDR3 is 14 residues.

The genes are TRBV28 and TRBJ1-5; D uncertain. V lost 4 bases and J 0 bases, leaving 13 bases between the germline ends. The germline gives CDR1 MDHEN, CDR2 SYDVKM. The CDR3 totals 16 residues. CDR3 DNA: TGTGCCAGCAGTTCCCTCCTCGGGAATAGCAATCAGCCCCAGCATTTT. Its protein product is CASSSLLGNSNQPQHF.

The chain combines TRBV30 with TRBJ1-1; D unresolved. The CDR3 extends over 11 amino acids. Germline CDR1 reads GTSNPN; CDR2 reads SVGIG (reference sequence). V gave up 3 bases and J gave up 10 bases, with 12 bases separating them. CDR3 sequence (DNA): TGTGCCTGGAGCGTGGAGGGAGCAGCTTTCTTT. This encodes CAWSVEGAAFF.

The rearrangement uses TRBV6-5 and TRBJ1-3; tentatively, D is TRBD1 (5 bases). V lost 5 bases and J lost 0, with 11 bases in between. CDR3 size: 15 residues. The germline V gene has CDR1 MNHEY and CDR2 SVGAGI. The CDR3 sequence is CASSRGNTSGNTIYF. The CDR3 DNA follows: TGTGCCAGCAGTCGGGGGAATACCTCTGGAAACACCATATATTTT.

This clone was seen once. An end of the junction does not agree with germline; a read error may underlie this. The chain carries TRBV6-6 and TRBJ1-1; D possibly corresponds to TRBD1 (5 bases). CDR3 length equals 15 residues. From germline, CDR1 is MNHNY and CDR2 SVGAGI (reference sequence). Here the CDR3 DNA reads TGTGCCAGCAGTAACTCGGGACTCTCGGGGTCTGAAGCTTTCTTT. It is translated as CASSNSGLSGSEAFF.

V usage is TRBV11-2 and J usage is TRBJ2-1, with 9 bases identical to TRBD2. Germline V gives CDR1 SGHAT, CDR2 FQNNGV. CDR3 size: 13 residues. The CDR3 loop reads CVCPSGLANEQFF. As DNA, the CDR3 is TGTGTGTGTCCGTCGGGACTAGCCAATGAGCAGTTCTTC.

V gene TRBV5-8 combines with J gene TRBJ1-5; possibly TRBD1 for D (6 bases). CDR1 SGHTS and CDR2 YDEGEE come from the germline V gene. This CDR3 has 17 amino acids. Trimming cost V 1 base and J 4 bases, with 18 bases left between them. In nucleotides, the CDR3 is TGTGCCAGCAGCTTGAGTGGGGTGACAGGCACAAATCAGCCCCAGCATTTT. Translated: CASSLSGVTGTNQPQHF.

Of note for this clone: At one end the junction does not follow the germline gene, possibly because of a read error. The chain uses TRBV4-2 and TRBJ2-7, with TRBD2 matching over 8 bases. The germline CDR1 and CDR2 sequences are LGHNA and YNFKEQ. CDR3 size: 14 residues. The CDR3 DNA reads TGTGCCAGCAGCCAAGACCTGCGTCTAGCGGGTATCGTCTTC. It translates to CASSQDLRLAGIVF.

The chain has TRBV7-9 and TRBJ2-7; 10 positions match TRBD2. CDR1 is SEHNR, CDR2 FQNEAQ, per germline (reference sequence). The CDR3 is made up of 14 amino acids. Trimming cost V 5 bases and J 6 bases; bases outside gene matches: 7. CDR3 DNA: TGTGCCAGCAGCACCGGACTAGCGGAGTGCGAGCAGTACTTC. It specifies CASSTGLAECEQYF.

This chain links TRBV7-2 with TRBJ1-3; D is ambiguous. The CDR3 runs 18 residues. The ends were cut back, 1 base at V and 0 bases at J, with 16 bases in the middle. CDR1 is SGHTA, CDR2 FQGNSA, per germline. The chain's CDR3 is CASSLDGAGHFSGNTIYF. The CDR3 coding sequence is TGTGCCAGCAGCTTAGATGGTGCAGGCCACTTCTCTGGAAACACCATATATTTT.